The 2 T cell receptor beta chains reported below all come from one sample, sequenced in a study of shared clonotypes between healthy human individuals. Produced via immunoSEQ multiplex PCR; TCRdb's table is partial and in-frame only. The table includes about 2.3 million clones, 80% to 95% detected once. Sequenced input: naive CD4+ T cells from PBMCs. Regarding subset: CD45RA+ positively selected. Receptors originate from a man between 18 and 35 years old in good health. Some clones in this sample may be carry-over from other donors' samples.

The V call is TRBV18, the J call TRBJ1-4, with D possibly TRBD1 on 5 matching bases. The CDR3 is made up of 18 amino acids. Germline CDR1 KGHSH, CDR2 LQKENI. V was cut by 1 base and J by 0 bases, with 15 bases left in between. CDR3 nucleotides: TGTGCCAGCTCACCACGGACGGGGGGTTTTGCAACTAATGAAAAACTGTTTTTT. Amino acids: CASSPRTGGFATNEKLFF.

The gene calls are TRBV10-1 and TRBJ2-2; D gene ambiguous. V shed 5 bases and J shed 0 bases, with 13 bases lying between them. CDR3 length: 16 residues. The germline V gene has CDR1 WNHNN and CDR2 SYGVQD (reference sequence). Here the CDR3 reads CASSRWSNPNTGELFF. The CDR3 region has the DNA TGCGCCAGCAGTAGGTGGTCTAATCCGAACACCGGGGAGCTGTTTTTT.